Reported below is one TCR beta chain. Its antigen is as yet unknown. 60 Vbeta and 13 Jbeta primers were used in PCR. TCRdb's table, derived via immunoSEQ multiplex PCR, lists solely in-frame clones and lacks some. The data contain about 120,000 clones, 75% to 90% of them seen just once; the ten biggest clones take up 1.5% to 2%. The record originates from a study of cytomegalovirus exposure and HLA in healthy donors. Study-wide results and caveats: Later work found most CMV-associated TCR beta chains apparently HLA-restricted.

From germline, CDR1 is MNHNS and CDR2 SASEGT. The CDR3 extends over 13 amino acids. V was pared by 1 base and J by 2 bases, with 5 bases between. The material sequenced was PBMCs. This chain links TRBV6-1 with TRBJ2-5; no clear D. This TCR was recovered from a man in his forties in good health and CMV-seronegative. CDR3 sequence (DNA): TGTGCCAGCAGTGAAGGACTTCAAGAGACCCAGTACTTC. Translated: CASSEGLQETQYF.